The 8 T cell receptor beta chains reported below all come from one sample, sequenced in a study of radiation and T cells in renal cell carcinoma (dated by TCRdb to about 2020). The time point tag for this specimen amounts to: blood 4 weeks post-SBRT, at nephrectomy. The treatment or condition label on this specimen signifies: 15 Gy SBRT to primary tumor, nephrectomy 4 weeks later. Libraries were built with the immunoSEQ multiplex PCR assay. In its TCRdb copy, this immuneACCESS table keeps in-frame sequences only and misses some clones. Where compared with another copy, unresolved V genes explain less than half of these, and the others have no known cause. This sample lists approximately 85,000 clones; 70% to 90% were detected once. About 5.8% of the sample is in the top ten clones. The source material was blood, sampled from a patient whose treatment included radiotherapy and nephrectomy. These receptors originate from a woman aged 70-85 years with renal cell carcinoma.

The chain is built from TRBV18 and TRBJ1-1, with D uncertain. The CDR3 spans 15 residues. V was clipped by 2 bases and J by 0 bases, with 10 bases between them. CDR1 is KGHSH, CDR2 LQKENI, per germline. The CDR3: CASSPKPGMNTEAFF. CDR3 in DNA: TGTGCCAGCTCACCAAAACCGGGAATGAACACTGAAGCTTTCTTT.

The chain combines TRBV25-1 with TRBJ2-1; D could derive from TRBD1 or TRBD2 (5 bases each). The V gene's germline CDR1 is MGHDK and CDR2 SYGVNS. Deletions cut 5 bases from V and 5 bases from J, with 13 bases between. CDR3 length equals 14 residues. The DNA for the CDR3 is TGTGCCAGCAGTCCCGGGACGGTTCACAATGAGCAGTTCTTC. Encoded protein: CASSPGTVHNEQFF.

The chain employs TRBV4-3 and TRBJ2-1; D may be TRBD1 (6 bases). Germline assignment: CDR1 LGHNA and CDR2 YSLEER. Trimming stripped 0 bases from V and 6 bases from J, with 18 bases between. The CDR3 loop spans 17 amino acids. CDR3: CASSQEDTGSLVNEQFF. The CDR3 nucleotides are TGCGCCAGCAGCCAAGAAGACACAGGGTCGCTGGTCAATGAGCAGTTCTTC.

This chain joins TRBV27 and TRBJ2-1; D may match TRBD1 or TRBD2 (5 bases each). V was trimmed by 1 base and J by 0 bases, leaving 10 bases between them. Germline-derived CDR1 and CDR2 are MNHEY and SMNVEV (reference sequence). The CDR3 contains 16 residues. The CDR3 region has the DNA TGTGCCAGCAGTTTATACGTGGGGACCTCCTACAATGAGCAGTTCTTC. This encodes CASSLYVGTSYNEQFF.

This chain links TRBV27 with TRBJ1-1; D is ambiguous. The CDR3 runs to 11 residues. Trimming removed 9 bases from V and 5 bases from J, with 10 bases in between. Germline CDR1 and CDR2: MNHEY and SMNVEV (reference sequence). The CDR3 protein is CASGSRTEAFF. Here the CDR3 DNA reads TGTGCCAGTGGGTCAAGGACTGAAGCTTTCTTT.

The chain has TRBV6-1 and TRBJ1-5; 8 nucleotides align to TRBD1. Germline loops: CDR1 MNHNS, CDR2 SASEGT. Trimming at V came to 2 bases and at J to 7 bases, leaving 4 bases not matched to a gene. This CDR3 is built from 14 residues. The CDR3, as DNA: TGTGCCAGCAGTGAAAGGGACAGGAGGCAGCCCCAGCATTTT. Translation: CASSERDRRQPQHF.

The DNA of the CDR3 is TGTGCCAGCAGTGGAAGGGCTCGGAACACTGAAGCTTTCTTT. Translated: CASSGRARNTEAFF. The V and J genes are TRBV2 and TRBJ1-1, with D unresolved. Trimming left V 4 bases short and J 1 base short, with 10 bases between. The CDR3 consists of 14 residues. Germline lookup yields CDR1 SNHLY and CDR2 FYNNEI.

V gene TRBV7-3 combines with J gene TRBJ1-2, with 7 bases lining up with TRBD1. After removal of 5 bases from V and 6 bases from J, the junction contained 6 bases not matched to a gene. This CDR3 is built from 13 residues. Germline assignment: CDR1 SGHTA and CDR2 FQGTGA. CDR3 coding DNA: TGTGCCAGCAGCCTCGTAGGGGGCGATGGCTACACCTTC. Its translation is CASSLVGGDGYTF.